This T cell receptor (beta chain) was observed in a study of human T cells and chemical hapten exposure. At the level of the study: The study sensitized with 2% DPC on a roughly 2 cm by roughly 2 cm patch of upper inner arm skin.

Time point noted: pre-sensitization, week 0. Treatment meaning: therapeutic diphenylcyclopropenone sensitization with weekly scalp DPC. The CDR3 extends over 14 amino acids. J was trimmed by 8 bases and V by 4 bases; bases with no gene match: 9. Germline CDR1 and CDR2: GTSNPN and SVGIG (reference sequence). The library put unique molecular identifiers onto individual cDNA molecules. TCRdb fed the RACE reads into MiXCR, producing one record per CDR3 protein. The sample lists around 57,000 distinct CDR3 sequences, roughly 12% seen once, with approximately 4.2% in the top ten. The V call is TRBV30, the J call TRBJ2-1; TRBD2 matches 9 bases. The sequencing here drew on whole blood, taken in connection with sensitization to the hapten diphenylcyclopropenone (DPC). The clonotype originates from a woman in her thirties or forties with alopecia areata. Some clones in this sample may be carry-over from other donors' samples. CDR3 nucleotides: TGTGCCTGGAACGGGCTAGCGGGAAAGTATGAGCAGTTCTTC. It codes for CAWNGLAGKYEQFF.